The present T cell receptor (beta chain) was sequenced within a study of cytomegalovirus exposure and HLA in healthy donors. Study results and limitations: Being productive about 87% or about 30% of the time was typical of most TCR beta V segments in an earlier analysis.

PCR primers comprised 60 Vbeta and 13 Jbeta primers. Profiling relied on immunoSEQ multiplex PCR, and the TCRdb table lists in-frame clones only, not all of them. The table has about 220,000 clones, about 81% seen once. Details on this clone: Its antigen remains unidentified.

The sequenced material came from PBMCs. This TCR derives from a woman aged 40 to 50 in good health and CMV-seropositive.

The CDR3 sequence: CASSLDRVLRTDTQYF. The CDR3 nucleotides read TGTGCCAGCAGCTTGGACAGGGTTTTGAGGACAGATACGCAGTATTTT. This chain links TRBV7-2 with TRBJ2-3; 8 nucleotides line up with TRBD1. Germline V gives CDR1 SGHTA, CDR2 FQGNSA. The ends lost 3 bases at V and 3 bases at J; junction bases unmatched: 8. This CDR3 region has 16 residues. The full variable domain, rest sourced from reference TRBV7-2 and TRBJ2-3, is GAGVSQSPSNKVTEKGKDVELRCDPISGHTALYWYRQSLGQGLEFLIYFQGNSAPDKSGLPSDRFSAERTGGSVSTLTIQRTQQEDSAVYLCASSLDRVLRTDTQYFGPGTRLTVL.